Given below is one T cell receptor (beta chain) in context. Its target is not known. This specimen comes from a study of shared clonotypes between healthy human individuals. General study points: The sampled material consisted only of blood, and tissue repertoires are likely to differ.

The assay ran at deep level. Sequencing used immunoSEQ multiplex PCR; TCRdb keeps in-frame clones, though not all of them. This sample has about 1.5 million clones, with 95% to 99% found just once. Between the trimmed V and J ends, which lost 2 bases and 11 bases, there was a span of 16 bases. CDR3 length equals 14 residues. CDR1 is MDHEN and CDR2 is SYDVKM in the germline V gene. The chain joins TRBV28 to TRBJ1-5, with D uncertain. The material sequenced was naive CD4+ T cells sorted from blood. The subset denotes: CD45RA+ positively selected. This sequence originates from a man in his thirties or forties in good health. The DNA for the CDR3 is TGTGCCAGCAGTTTAGCCTGGGGTTTTGAGGCCCAGCATTTT. This translates into CASSLAWGFEAQHF.